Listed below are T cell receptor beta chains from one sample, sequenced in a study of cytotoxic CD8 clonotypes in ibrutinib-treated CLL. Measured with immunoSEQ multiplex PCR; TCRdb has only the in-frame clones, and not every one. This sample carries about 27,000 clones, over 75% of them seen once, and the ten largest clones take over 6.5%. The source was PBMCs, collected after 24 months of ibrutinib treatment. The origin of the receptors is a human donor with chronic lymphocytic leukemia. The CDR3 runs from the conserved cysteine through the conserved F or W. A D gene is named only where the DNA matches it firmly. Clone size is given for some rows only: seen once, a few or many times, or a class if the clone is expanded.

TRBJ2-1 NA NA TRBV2 CASILEGGAYNEQFF TGTGCCAGCATCTTAGAGGGGGGCGCCTACAATGAGCAGTTCTTC
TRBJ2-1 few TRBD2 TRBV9 CASSLPAGLFNEQFF TGTGCCAGCAGCCTACCAGCGGGGTTGTTCAATGAGCAGTTCTTC
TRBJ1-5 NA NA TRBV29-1 CSVSDRNQPQHF TGCAGCGTTTCGGACAGAAATCAGCCCCAGCATTTT
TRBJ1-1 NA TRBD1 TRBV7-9 CASSLEQGAWGTEAFF TGTGCCAGCAGCTTGGAACAGGGGGCCTGGGGCACTGAAGCTTTCTTT
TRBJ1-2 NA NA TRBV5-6 CASSLEGSYGYTF TGTGCCAGCAGCTTGGAGGGCAGCTATGGCTACACCTTC
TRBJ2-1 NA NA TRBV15 CATSRDWETTSFF TGTGCCACCAGCAGAGATTGGGAGACTACCTCGTTCTTC
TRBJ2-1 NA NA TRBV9 CASSVDPAPGEQFF TGTGCCAGCAGCGTAGATCCAGCGCCTGGTGAGCAGTTCTTC
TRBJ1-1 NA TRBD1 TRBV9 CASSVLTGGISAEAFF TGTGCCAGCAGCGTACTGACAGGGGGGATTTCCGCTGAAGCTTTCTTT
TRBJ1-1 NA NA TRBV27 CASSATVGDTHPNTEAFF TGTGCCAGCAGTGCCACGGTGGGGGATACCCACCCGAACACTGAAGCTTTCTTT
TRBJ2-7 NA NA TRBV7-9 CASSLVGTEDEQYF TGTGCCAGCAGCTTAGTGGGGACGGAAGACGAGCAGTACTTC
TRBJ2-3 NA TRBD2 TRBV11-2 CASRPGRGGPDTQYF TGTGCCAGCAGGCCAGGGCGGGGGGGCCCAGATACGCAGTATTTT
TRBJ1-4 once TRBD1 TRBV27 CASSERGLSNEKLFF TGTGCCAGCAGTGAAAGGGGGCTATCTAATGAAAAACTGTTTTTT
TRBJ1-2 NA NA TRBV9 CASSPRGRGDYGYTF TGTGCCAGCAGCCCGCGGGGGCGGGGCGACTATGGCTACACCTTC
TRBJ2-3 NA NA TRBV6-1 CASSEEKGGRYTQYF TGTGCCAGCAGTGAGGAGAAGGGGGGAAGATATACGCAGTATTTT
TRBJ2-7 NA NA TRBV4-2 CASSQEISDRGSYEQYF TGTGCCAGCAGCCAAGAGATAAGTGACAGAGGCTCCTACGAGCAGTACTTC
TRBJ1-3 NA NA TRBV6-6 CASSYPGYRSGNTIYF TGTGCCAGCAGTTACCCGGGGTACCGCTCTGGAAACACCATATATTTT
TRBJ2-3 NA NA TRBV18 CASSPGLVKFTDTQYF TGTGCCAGCTCACCAGGTTTGGTTAAGTTCACAGATACGCAGTATTTT
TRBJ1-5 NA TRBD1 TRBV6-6 CASSSGGLQPQHF TGTGCCAGCAGTTCAGGGGGCCTTCAGCCCCAGCATTTT